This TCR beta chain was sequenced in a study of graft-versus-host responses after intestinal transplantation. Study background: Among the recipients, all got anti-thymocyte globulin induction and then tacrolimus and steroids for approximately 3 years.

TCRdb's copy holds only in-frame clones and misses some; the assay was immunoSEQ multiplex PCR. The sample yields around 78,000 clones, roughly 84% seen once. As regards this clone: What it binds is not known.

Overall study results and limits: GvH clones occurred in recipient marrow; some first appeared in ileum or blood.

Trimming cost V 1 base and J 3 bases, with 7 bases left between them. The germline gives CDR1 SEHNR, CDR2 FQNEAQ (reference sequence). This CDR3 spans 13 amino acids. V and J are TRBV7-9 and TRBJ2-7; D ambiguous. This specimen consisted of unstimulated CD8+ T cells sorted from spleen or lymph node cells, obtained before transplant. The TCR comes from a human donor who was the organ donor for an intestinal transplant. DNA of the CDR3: TGTGCCAGCAGCTTAGTACCCCACTACGAGCAGTACTTC. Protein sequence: CASSLVPHYEQYF.